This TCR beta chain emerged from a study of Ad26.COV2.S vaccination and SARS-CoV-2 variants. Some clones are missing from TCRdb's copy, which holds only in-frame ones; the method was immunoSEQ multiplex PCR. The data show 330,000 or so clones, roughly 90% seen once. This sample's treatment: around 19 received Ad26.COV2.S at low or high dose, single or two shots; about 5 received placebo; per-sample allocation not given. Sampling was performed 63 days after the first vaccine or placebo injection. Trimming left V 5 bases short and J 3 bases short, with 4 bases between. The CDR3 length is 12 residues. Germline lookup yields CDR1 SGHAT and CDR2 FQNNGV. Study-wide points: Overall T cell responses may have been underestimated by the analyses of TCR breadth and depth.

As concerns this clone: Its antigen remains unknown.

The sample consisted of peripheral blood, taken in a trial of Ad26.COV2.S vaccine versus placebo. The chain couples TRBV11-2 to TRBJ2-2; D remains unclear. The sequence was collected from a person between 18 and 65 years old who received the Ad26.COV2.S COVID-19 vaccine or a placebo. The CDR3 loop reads CASSPDTGELFF. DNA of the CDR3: TGTGCCAGCAGCCCGGACACCGGGGAGCTGTTTTTT.